What follows are 23 T cell receptor beta chains derived from one specimen sequenced in a study of T cells in tuberculosis. TCRdb keeps only in-frame clones here, not all; method: immunoSEQ multiplex PCR. This table holds about 36,000 clones, roughly 92% found once. Sequenced sample: PBMCs. Receptors were obtained from a donor between 5 and 29 years old with latent tuberculosis or without tuberculosis infection.

This sequence joins TRBV7-2 and TRBJ2-2; no definite D call. Germline CDR1 SGHTA, CDR2 FQGNSA. The CDR3 loop spans 12 amino acids. With 3 bases removed from V and 7 bases from J, the gap between germline ends came to 6 bases. The CDR3 here is CASSFISGELFF. In DNA form, the CDR3 reads TGTGCCAGCAGCTTTATCAGCGGGGAGCTGTTTTTT.

The rearrangement joins TRBV6-6 to TRBJ2-1; TRBD2 aligns across 10 bases. Germline V gene sequence: CDR1 MNHNY, CDR2 SVGAGI (reference sequence). The length of the CDR3 is 14 residues. The V and J ends lost 7 bases and 8 bases, in that order; junction bases with no gene match: 8. The CDR3 DNA reads as TGTGCCAGCACGGAGCGGGGGGGCATCTATGAGCAGTTCTTC. It specifies CASTERGGIYEQFF.

Here the CDR3 DNA reads TGTGCCAGCAGCTTCTCCCTAGTGGGCAATGAGCAGTTCTTC. Its translation: CASSFSLVGNEQFF. The chain carries TRBV5-6 and TRBJ2-1; D not certain. Between the trimmed V and J ends, which lost 2 bases and 6 bases, there was a span of 12 bases. The CDR3 runs 14 residues. The germline V gene has CDR1 SGHDT and CDR2 YYEEEE. The full variable domain, completed using reference TRBV5-6 and TRBJ2-1, is DAGVTQSPTHLIKTRGQQVTLRCSPKSGHDTVSWYQQALGQGPQFIFQYYEEEERQRGNFPDRFSGHQFPNYSSELNVNALLLGDSALYLCASSFSLVGNEQFFGPGTRLTVL.

The chain carries TRBV9 and TRBJ1-1; D not resolved. The germline V gene encodes CDR1 SGDLS and CDR2 YYNGEE. This CDR3 region has 16 residues. V was clipped by 3 bases and J by 4 bases, with 19 bases between them. CDR3 sequence (DNA): TGTGCCAGCAGCGAGCCCCTATCCGGGGAGAGCACTGAAGCTTTCTTT. It specifies CASSEPLSGESTEAFF.

This rearrangement joins TRBV6-6 to TRBJ1-3, with D possibly being TRBD1 (5 bases). V lost 8 bases and J 2 bases, leaving 19 bases between the germline ends. CDR1 is MNHNY, CDR2 SVGAGI, per germline (reference sequence). The CDR3 consists of 16 residues. DNA for the CDR3: TGTGCCAGCCACAGGTCAGCGGGGTCCACTGGAAACACCATATATTTT. It translates to CASHRSAGSTGNTIYF.

The gene calls are TRBV28 and TRBJ1-5; TRBD1 aligns across 8 bases. This CDR3 contains 17 residues. Trimming at V came to 5 bases and at J to 4 bases, leaving 13 bases not matched to a gene. CDR1 MDHEN and CDR2 SYDVKM come from the germline V gene. The CDR3 loop is CASSPLRDRWPNQPQHF. The CDR3 bases are TGTGCCAGCAGTCCCCTCCGGGACAGGTGGCCGAATCAGCCCCAGCATTTT.

The chain carries TRBV19 and TRBJ1-3, with no clear D. This CDR3 is built from 11 residues. Trimming took 7 bases from V and 3 from J, leaving 4 bases between them. Per germline, CDR1 LNHDA and CDR2 SQIVND (reference sequence). CDR3 DNA: TGTGCCAGTATCGTTGGAAACACCATATATTTT. Amino acid sequence: CASIVGNTIYF.

This clone was counted only a few times. This chain connects TRBV11-3 to TRBJ2-7; D might be TRBD2 (6 bases). This CDR3 has 13 amino acids. Germline V CDR1 and CDR2: SGHNT, YENEEA. The ends were cut back, 5 bases at V and 4 bases at J, with 12 bases in the middle. This chain's CDR3 is CASSRRDGYEQYF. The CDR3 DNA sequence: TGTGCCAGCAGCAGGAGGGACGGTTACGAGCAGTACTTC.

The chain joins TRBV9 to TRBJ1-2, with D perhaps matching TRBD1 (5 bases). Germline CDR1 and CDR2: SGDLS and YYNGEE. Trimming stripped 3 bases from V and 5 bases from J, with 23 bases between. The CDR3 covers 17 residues. This chain's CDR3 is CASSATSEGKGVYGYTF. The DNA of the CDR3 is TGTGCCAGCAGCGCGACCTCGGAGGGGAAAGGGGTATATGGCTACACCTTC.

In this sample, this clone turned up once. V and J are TRBV5-1 and TRBJ1-1, with D tentatively TRBD1 (6 bases). V gave up 2 bases and J gave up 5 bases, with 19 bases separating them. Germline V CDR1 and CDR2: SGHRS, YFSETQ. The CDR3 contains 16 residues. The CDR3, as DNA: TGCGCCAGCAGCTTACTCGCAGGGGATAGAGGTACTGAAGCTTTCTTT. Its translation: CASSLLAGDRGTEAFF.

This clone was detected a few times. The gene calls are TRBV19 and TRBJ2-7; 10 positions agree with TRBD1. CDR1 LNHDA and CDR2 SQIVND come from the germline V gene (reference sequence). CDR3 length: 15 residues. Germline trimming cut 4 bases from V and 3 bases from J; bases unmatched to any gene: 6. The CDR3 here is CASSTTGTGVYEQYF. The CDR3 DNA is TGTGCCAGTAGTACAACCGGGACAGGGGTCTACGAGCAGTACTTC.

V and J are TRBV12-5 and TRBJ1-2; 9 nucleotides match TRBD1. V shed 6 bases and J 3 bases; nucleotides not matched to a gene: 8. This CDR3 contains 15 residues. Looked up from germline, CDR1 is LGHNT and CDR2 is FRNRAP. CDR3 region: CASGRTGERDYGYTF. For the CDR3, the DNA is TGTGCTAGTGGCCGGACAGGGGAAAGGGACTATGGCTACACCTTC.

This sequence joins TRBV9 and TRBJ1-2, with 8 bases matching TRBD1. Germline V gene lookup returns CDR1 SGDLS and CDR2 YYNGEE. V lost 2 bases, J lost 8 bases, and 8 bases stayed unmatched. This CDR3 is built from 14 residues. The CDR3 spells CASSVSGTGSGYTF. CDR3 nucleotides: TGTGCCAGCAGCGTCTCCGGGACAGGTAGCGGCTACACCTTC.

This clone turned up a few times. The chain carries TRBV6-5 and TRBJ1-5, with unresolved D. Trimming cost V 6 bases and J 3 bases, with 6 bases left between them. CDR1 and CDR2 (germline): MNHEY, SVGAGI. The CDR3 runs 12 residues. CDR3 sequence reads: CASRGPNQPQHF. The CDR3 coding sequence is TGTGCCAGCAGGGGCCCCAATCAGCCCCAGCATTTT.

V usage is TRBV5-1 and J usage is TRBJ2-7; D might be TRBD2 (6 bases). The CDR3 length is 15 residues. Trimming stripped 3 bases from V and 3 bases from J, with 16 bases between. The germline gives CDR1 SGHRS, CDR2 YFSETQ. Here the CDR3 DNA reads TGCGCCAGCAGCTGGCGTGAAAGCGGGCGCTACGAGCAGTACTTC. This sequence encodes CASSWRESGRYEQYF.

The chain recombines TRBV6-4 with TRBJ2-1, with TRBD1 matching over 8 bases. The CDR3 is 14 amino acids. Germline V gene data show CDR1 as MRHNA and CDR2 as SNTAGT. V lost 2 bases to trimming and J lost 12 bases; unmatched junction nucleotides: 9. CDR3 sequence reads: CASSDAFTGTGQFF. As DNA, the CDR3 is TGTGCCAGCAGTGACGCGTTCACTGGGACAGGGCAGTTCTTC.

The CDR3 sequence: CASSLHSQRNTEAFF. The CDR3 DNA sequence: TGTGCCAGCAGCTTACACAGCCAACGAAACACTGAAGCTTTCTTT. V and J are TRBV5-5 and TRBJ1-1; D remains unclear. CDR3 length: 15 residues. The germline V gene has CDR1 SGHKS and CDR2 YYEKEE (reference sequence). Trimming took 2 bases from V and 2 from J, leaving 13 bases between them.

CDR3: CAGDTGYSGNTIYF. DNA for the CDR3: TGTGCCGGCGACACAGGGTACTCTGGAAACACCATATATTTT. The chain employs TRBV30 and TRBJ1-3; maybe TRBD1 (6 bases). Germline assignment: CDR1 GTSNPN and CDR2 SVGIG (reference sequence). This CDR3 is 14 amino acids long. Trimming pared 8 bases from V and 0 bases from J, leaving 14 bases between.

This sequence joins TRBV30 and TRBJ1-2; 7 bases map to TRBD1. The CDR3 runs to 13 residues. Germline lookup yields CDR1 GTSNPN and CDR2 SVGIG (reference sequence). V was clipped by 0 bases and J by 7 bases; unmatched bases: 5. The CDR3 is CAWSVRTGGGYTF. CDR3 in DNA: TGTGCCTGGAGTGTCAGGACAGGAGGTGGCTACACCTTC.

V usage is TRBV5-1 and J usage is TRBJ2-3; maybe TRBD1 (6 bases). Germline lookup yields CDR1 SGHRS and CDR2 YFSETQ. Trimming removed 4 bases at V and 2 bases at J, with 17 bases between. This CDR3 region has 16 residues. The CDR3 reads CASSQPFDRFTDTQYF. Written as DNA, the CDR3 is TGCGCCAGCAGCCAGCCTTTTGACAGGTTCACAGATACGCAGTATTTT.

The J gene is TRBJ1-3, the V gene TRBV9; 7 bases match TRBD1. CDR1 SGDLS and CDR2 YYNGEE come from the germline V gene. Germline trimming cut 2 bases from V and 3 bases from J; bases unmatched to any gene: 5. The CDR3 runs 15 residues. The CDR3 DNA follows: TGTGCCAGCAGCGTGGGAAACAGGGGTGGAAACACCATATATTTT. It is translated as CASSVGNRGGNTIYF.

CDR3 DNA: TGTGCCAGCAGCATAAGGGACAGCTCCTACAATGAGCAGTTCTTC. It yields the protein CASSIRDSSYNEQFF. The V call is TRBV21-1, the J call TRBJ2-1; the DNA was not compared with TRBD1, the D call given in the table. TRBV21-1 is described as a pseudogene. CDR3 size: 15 residues.

J is TRBJ2-3 and V is TRBV4-3; 10 bases fit TRBD2. CDR1 is LGHNA, CDR2 YSLEER, per germline. CDR3 length: 16 amino acids. Losses at the gene ends were 3 bases for V and 1 base for J; bases not matched to a gene: 4. In DNA form, the CDR3 reads TGCGCCAGCAGCCAGAACGGACTAGCGGGCACAGATACGCAGTATTTT. Amino acid sequence: CASSQNGLAGTDTQYF.